These 10 T cell receptor beta chains share one sample of origin, sequenced in a study of T cell repertoires in cytomegalovirus infection. One entry per CDR3 protein results from TCRdb running MiXCR on the reads. The sample has about 830,000 distinct CDR3 sequences; approximately 29% are singletons. Their antigens are not known. The input for sequencing was cultured CD8+ T cells from PBMCs, taken from culture after CMV antigen stimulation. All receptors derive from a human donor in good health (CMV status not recorded). Some clones in this sample may be carry-over from other donors' samples.

This clonotype occurred many times. The gene calls are TRBV7-8 and TRBJ2-4; possible D gene TRBD1, 7 bases. Looked up from germline, CDR1 is SGHVS and CDR2 is FQNEAQ. V was clipped by 8 bases and J by 0 bases, with 14 bases between them. The CDR3 is made up of 15 amino acids. CDR3 DNA: TGTGCCAGCTCCTCAGGGGGACTAGCCAAAAACATTCAGTACTTC. Protein sequence: CASSSGGLAKNIQYF.

This chain joins TRBV28 and TRBJ2-1, with D perhaps matching TRBD2 (7 bases). Between the trimmed V and J ends, which lost 4 bases and 7 bases, there was a span of 20 bases. Germline V gives CDR1 MDHEN, CDR2 SYDVKM. This CDR3 has 16 residues. The CDR3: CASSSLEGGPFNEQFF. For the CDR3, the DNA is TGTGCCAGCAGTTCACTAGAGGGGGGGCCTTTTAATGAGCAGTTCTTC.

The chain joins TRBV6-2 or TRBV6-3 to TRBJ2-2; tentatively, D is TRBD1 (5 bases). Germline-derived CDR1 and CDR2 are MNHEY and SVGEGT. The CDR3 spans 17 residues. V lost 5 bases and J 1 base, leaving 17 bases between the germline ends. The CDR3: CASSLIQGSVNTGELFF. The CDR3 coding sequence is TGTGCCAGCAGTCTCATTCAGGGAAGTGTGAACACCGGGGAGCTGTTTTTT.

The chain couples TRBV10-2 to TRBJ2-6; D is ambiguous. The CDR3 covers 16 residues. Germline-derived CDR1 and CDR2 are WSHSY and SAAADI. With 2 bases removed from V and 0 bases from J, the gap between germline ends came to 8 bases. Here the CDR3 reads CASSEGTASGANVLTF. CDR3 DNA sequence: TGCGCCAGCAGTGAGGGAACGGCCTCTGGGGCCAACGTCCTGACTTTC.

The J gene is TRBJ2-1, the V gene TRBV20-1, with D possibly matching TRBD2 (5 bases). V dropped 1 base and J dropped 10 bases, with 14 bases sitting between them. Germline-derived CDR1 and CDR2 are DFQATT and SNEGSKA (reference sequence). The CDR3 is 13 residues long. The CDR3 coding sequence is TGCAGTGCTAGAGGGGCGGCGGGTAACGAGCAGTTCTTC. Its translation is CSARGAAGNEQFF.

The chain couples TRBV6-4 to TRBJ2-3, with a weak D call TRBD1 (6 bases). The CDR3 has 18 amino acids. Trimming removed 4 bases from V and 2 bases from J, with 22 bases in between. CDR1 is MRHNA, CDR2 SNTAGT, per germline. Written as DNA, the CDR3 is TGTGCCAGCAGTGCCACCGGCTGCAGGGGAGAGGCCACAGATACGCAGTATTTT. It is translated as CASSATGCRGEATDTQYF.

The chain carries TRBV20-1 and TRBJ2-1; either TRBD1 or TRBD2 may fit D (5 bases each). The CDR3 length is 15 residues. CDR1 and CDR2 (germline): DFQATT, SNEGSKA (reference sequence). V lost 6 bases and J 4 bases, leaving 19 bases between the germline ends. CDR3 DNA: TGCAGTGCCCCGGGTGGGGGTTGGCTATACAATGAGCAGTTCTTC. Protein: CSAPGGGWLYNEQFF.

This clonotype was observed at least ten times. The genes are TRBV7-6 and TRBJ2-3; 7 bases fit TRBD2. This CDR3 has 16 amino acids. V was clipped by 1 base and J by 2 bases; unmatched bases: 6. Germline assignment: CDR1 SGHVS and CDR2 FNYEAQ. The CDR3 DNA sequence: TGTGCCAGCAGCTTAGAGGCTAGCGGATCCACAGATACGCAGTATTTT. Protein product: CASSLEASGSTDTQYF.

The genes are TRBV19 and TRBJ2-1; D is perhaps TRBD2 (7 bases). Germline V gene data show CDR1 as LNHDA and CDR2 as SQIVND (reference sequence). The CDR3 has 15 residues. Deletions cut 6 bases from V and 9 bases from J, with 21 bases between. Written as DNA, the CDR3 is TGTGCCAGTAGCCCCCGGGACTACCAGGGGAGTGAGCAGTTCTTC. It codes for CASSPRDYQGSEQFF.

In regard to this clonotype: No DNA is shown, since the ends of the CDR3 on it are uncertain; the CDR3 is the one TCRdb lists. The chain carries TRBV15 and TRBJ2-3; the tabulated D call, TRBD2, remains unverified against the DNA. The CDR3 has 24 amino acids, counting both end residues. Looked up from germline, CDR1 is LNHNV and CDR2 is YYDKDF (reference sequence). CDR3 sequence reads: CATSWAGTTDTQYFGPGTTDTQYF.